What follows describes a single TCR beta chain. The data stem from a study of control samples from healthy donors and cancer patients. TCRdb keeps only in-frame clones here, not all; method: immunoSEQ multiplex PCR. The sample lists about 170,000 clones, under 95% occurring once. The CDR3 consists of 14 residues. Trimming cost V 0 bases and J 7 bases, with 12 bases left between them. CDR1 and CDR2 (germline): WNHNN, SYGVQD (reference sequence). The origin of this receptor is a woman aged 18-30 years in good health. The specimen sequenced was blood. The genes are TRBV10-1 and TRBJ1-1, with D unclear. CDR3 sequence: CASSESGEAHEAFF. The CDR3 DNA reads as TGCGCCAGCAGTGAGTCGGGCGAGGCGCATGAAGCTTTCTTT.